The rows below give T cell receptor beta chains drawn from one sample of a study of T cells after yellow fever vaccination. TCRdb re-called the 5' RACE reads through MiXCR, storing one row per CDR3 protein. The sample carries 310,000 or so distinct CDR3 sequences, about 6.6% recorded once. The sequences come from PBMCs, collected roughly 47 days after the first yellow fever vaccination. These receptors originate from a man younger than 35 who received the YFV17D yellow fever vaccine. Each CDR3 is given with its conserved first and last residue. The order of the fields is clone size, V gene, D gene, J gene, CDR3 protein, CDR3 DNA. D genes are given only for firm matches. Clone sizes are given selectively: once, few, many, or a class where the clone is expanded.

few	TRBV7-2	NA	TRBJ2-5	CASSLSRGGETQYF	TGTGCCAGCAGCCTGTCGCGGGGTGGAGAGACCCAGTACTTC
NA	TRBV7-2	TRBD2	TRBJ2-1	CASIDSGALSYNEQFF	TGTGCCAGCATCGATAGCGGGGCGCTCTCCTACAATGAGCAGTTCTTC
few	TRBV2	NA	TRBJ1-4	CASRAVSLQNEKLFF	TGTGCCAGCAGGGCCGTTTCCCTACAGAATGAAAAACTGTTTTTT
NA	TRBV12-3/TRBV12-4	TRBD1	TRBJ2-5	CASSVAGTGMAQYF	TGTGCCAGCAGTGTTGCCGGGACAGGGATGGCCCAGTACTTC
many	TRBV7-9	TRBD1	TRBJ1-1	CASSFGQGSTEAFF	TGTGCCAGCAGCTTTGGACAGGGGAGCACTGAAGCTTTCTTT
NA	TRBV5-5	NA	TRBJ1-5	CASSWTGATNQPQHF	TGTGCCAGCAGCTGGACCGGGGCTACTAATCAGCCCCAGCATTTT
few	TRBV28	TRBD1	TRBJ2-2	CASGQGLDTDTGELFF	TGTGCCAGCGGACAGGGGCTTGATACGGACACCGGGGAGCTGTTTTTT
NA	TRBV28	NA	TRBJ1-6	CASSSPGHLLHF	TGTGCCAGCAGTAGCCCGGGACATCTCCTCCACTTT
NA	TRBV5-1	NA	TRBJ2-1	CASSSNSPYNEQFF	TGCGCCAGCAGCTCGAACTCCCCATACAATGAGCAGTTCTTC
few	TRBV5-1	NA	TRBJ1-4	CASSGGTGTWEKLFF	TGCGCCAGCAGCGGGGGAACCGGGACGTGGGAAAAACTGTTTTTT
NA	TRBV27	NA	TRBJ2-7	CASSRTPAGYEQYF	TGTGCCAGCAGTCGCACCCCGGCAGGGTACGAGCAGTACTTC
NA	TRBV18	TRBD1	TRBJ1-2	CASSPRQGAEANYGYTF	TGTGCCAGCTCACCACGACAGGGGGCCGAAGCTAACTATGGCTACACCTTC
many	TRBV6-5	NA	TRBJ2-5	CASSYSGLQETQYF	TGTGCCAGCAGTTACTCTGGACTACAAGAGACCCAGTACTTC
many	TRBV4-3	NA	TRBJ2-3	CASSQGRLDTQYF	TGCGCCAGCAGCCAAGGGAGGTTAGATACGCAGTATTTT
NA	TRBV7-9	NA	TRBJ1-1	CASSLRSENTEAFF	TGTGCCAGCAGCCTCAGGTCGGAAAACACTGAAGCTTTCTTT
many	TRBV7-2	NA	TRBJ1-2	CASSLARGRGYGYTF	TGTGCCAGCAGCTTAGCGCGGGGCAGGGGCTATGGCTACACCTTC
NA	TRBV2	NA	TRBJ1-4	CASSEFLDSHTTNEKLFF	TGTGCCAGCAGTGAGTTTTTGGACAGTCATACAACTAATGAAAAACTGTTTTTT
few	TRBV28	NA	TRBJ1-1	CASSRGLENTEAFF	TGTGCCAGCAGCCGGGGACTTGAGAACACTGAAGCTTTCTTT
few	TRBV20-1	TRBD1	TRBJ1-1	CSARDPTGAGTEAFF	TGCAGTGCTAGAGACCCGACAGGGGCAGGCACTGAAGCTTTCTTT
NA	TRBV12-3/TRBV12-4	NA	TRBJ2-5	CASSLGAKRGARETQYF	TGTGCCAGCAGTTTGGGGGCTAAACGGGGGGCAAGAGAGACCCAGTACTTC
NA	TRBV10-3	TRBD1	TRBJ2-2	CAIGEWDRSNTGELFF	TGTGCCATCGGTGAGTGGGACAGGTCGAACACCGGGGAGCTGTTTTTT
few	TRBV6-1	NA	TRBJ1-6	CASRGAGGSYNSPLHF	TGTGCCAGCAGGGGTGCCGGGGGGTCCTATAATTCACCCCTCCACTTT
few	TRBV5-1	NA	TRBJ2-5	CASSPDPRETQYF	TGCGCCAGCAGCCCAGACCCACGTGAGACCCAGTACTTC
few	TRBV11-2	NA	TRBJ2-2	CASSLGPANTGELFF	TGTGCCAGCAGCTTGGGGCCCGCGAACACCGGGGAGCTGTTTTTT
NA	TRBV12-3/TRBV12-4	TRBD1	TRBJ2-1	CASSIDRVVSYNEQFF	TGTGCCAGCAGCATCGACAGGGTGGTATCCTACAATGAGCAGTTCTTC
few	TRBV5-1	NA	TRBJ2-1	CASRDRQQDEQFF	TGCGCCAGCAGGGATCGTCAACAAGATGAGCAGTTCTTC
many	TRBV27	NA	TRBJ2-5	CASSLDSTQETQYF	TGTGCCAGCAGTTTAGACAGCACACAAGAGACCCAGTACTTC